This is a list of T cell receptor beta chains from one sample in a study of blood T cells in healthy people across ages. Using its own MiXCR run on the 5' RACE reads, TCRdb lists one record per CDR3 protein. The data contain more than 1,400,000 distinct CDR3 sequences, 40% to 50% of them seen just once; the ten biggest clones take up less than 8%. The source material was blood. The receptors here all came from a woman younger than 30 in good health. The CDR3 runs from the conserved cysteine through the conserved F or W.

v_call cdr3_aa
TRBV6-5 CACSVRQVPHEQYF
TRBV2 CASLQSDRGTYEQYF
TRBV29-1 CSVVGGLGSTDTQYF
TRBV27 CASSSGTGGLVEEKLFF
TRBV5-1 CASSVGDSLEKLFF
TRBV3-1 CASSQGQPSEQYF
TRBV13 CASSLRASGFSSYNEQYF
TRBV7-2 CASSLQGLIETQYF
TRBV30 CAGGSGMDVNEQFF
TRBV7-9 CASSQEEGGQPQHF
TRBV27 CASRTTRTYEQYF
TRBV3-1 CASSRTSGGPKTDTQYF
TRBV3-1 CASSGAGVEQYF
TRBV20-1 CSASGLADTQYF
TRBV20-1 CSAIGDPGGSPLHF
TRBV3-1 CASSQAGVGTKNIQYF
TRBV5-1 CASSLEGRTRMQSGGSNTGELFF
TRBV6-6 CASSYSTTGRDTEAFF
TRBV20-1 CSATPGQENSNQPQHF
TRBV25-1 CASSEYGLADNTGELFF
TRBV3-1 CANSQGLARTDTQYF
TRBV27 CASSPDRGGGYTF